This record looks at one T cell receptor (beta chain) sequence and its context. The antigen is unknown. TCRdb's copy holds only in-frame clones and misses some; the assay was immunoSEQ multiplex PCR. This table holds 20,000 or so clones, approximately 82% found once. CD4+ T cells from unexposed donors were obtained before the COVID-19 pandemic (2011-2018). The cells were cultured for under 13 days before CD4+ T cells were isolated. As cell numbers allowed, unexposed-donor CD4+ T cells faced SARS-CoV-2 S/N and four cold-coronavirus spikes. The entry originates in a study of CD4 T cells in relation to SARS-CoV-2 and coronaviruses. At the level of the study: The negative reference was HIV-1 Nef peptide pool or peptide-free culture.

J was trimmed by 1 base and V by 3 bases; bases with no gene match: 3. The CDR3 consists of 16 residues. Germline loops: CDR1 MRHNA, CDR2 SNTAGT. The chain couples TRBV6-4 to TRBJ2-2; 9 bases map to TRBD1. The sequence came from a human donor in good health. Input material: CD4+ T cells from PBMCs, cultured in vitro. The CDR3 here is CASSEQGARNTGELFF. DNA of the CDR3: TGTGCCAGCAGTGAACAGGGGGCTCGGAACACCGGGGAGCTGTTTTTT.